Described below is a single TCR beta chain sequence and its context. Antigen: not known. This entry is derived from a study of multiple sclerosis patients with progressive multifocal leukoencephalopathy. Overall study results and limits: Whether JC virus or general immunocompromise explains the findings remained unclear. Lower normalized Shannon entropy suggested reduced TRB diversity in most PML patients.

Clones were sequenced by immunoSEQ multiplex PCR, and TCRdb holds only the in-frame ones, with some missing. The sample includes roughly 28,000 clones, about 88% of them seen just once. The germline V gene has CDR1 SEHNR and CDR2 FQNEAQ (reference sequence). The CDR3 is 14 residues long. V gave up 5 bases and J gave up 5 bases; unmatched junction bases: 7. Time point described: before natalizumab initiation. The V gene is TRBV7-9, the J gene TRBJ2-7; 9 bases line up with TRBD1. The sequenced sample was PBMCs. The origin of this receptor is a human donor with multiple sclerosis. CDR3 region: CASSLTGGLDEQYF. The CDR3 coding sequence is TGTGCCAGCAGCCTTACAGGGGGCCTGGACGAGCAGTACTTC.